The T cell receptor beta chain under discussion was sequenced for a study of CD8 T cells in ankylosing spondylitis (dated by TCRdb to about 2017). For context, the study as a whole: T cell receptor beta repertoires were profiled in healthy donors and ankylosing spondylitis patients so that disease-linked TCR variants could be found. The full study cohort comprised roughly 24 ankylosing spondylitis patients and about 110 healthy donors. Peripheral blood was sampled, and synovial fluid was also collected from ankylosing spondylitis patients.

Here is what the overall study found, with its caveats: Some motif variants were previously reported in synovial fluid and blood of reactive arthritis patients, suggesting common disease-initiation mechanisms. Significant enrichment of the disease-linked clones was reported in matched synovial fluid samples from ankylosing spondylitis patients. A CD8+ phenotype was shown by the disease-linked clones, which were found at relatively low frequencies in peripheral blood. Blood from ankylosing spondylitis patients appeared to be characterized by a TCR beta motif composed of eight or nine highly homologous amino acid variants.

The data were produced on an Illumina HiSeq 2500. TCR beta libraries were prepared by quantitative 5'-RACE with molecular barcodes. Concerning the study's data processing: A new computational method based on a probabilistic model of VDJ rearrangement was used to identify disease-linked TCR variants. TCRdb ran its own pipeline on the public reads, namely fastp trimming at Q25 and MiXCR clone calling, and kept in-frame beta chains. Rows are unified per CDR3 protein, each entry keeping the most common DNA and genes. The V and J calls were not made by the authors but by TCRdb's processing. Counted in this sample were 700,000 to 1,000,000 distinct CDR3 sequences; over 9.5% of them appeared once. The ten largest clones represent 0.45% to 0.6% of the sample. Trimming costs V 0 bases and J 10 bases, and their ends lie 7 bases apart. The CDR3 contains 11 residues, cysteine and phenylalanine counted. Only CDR3 DNA remains: 33 bases, in frame from the first base. CDR1 and CDR2 were assigned from the germline V gene (reference sequence) as DFQATT and SNEGSKA.

As concerns this clonotype: This clone's antigen is unknown. Per-base qualities were not stored, and no clone one base away is much larger.

The rearranged segments are TRBV20-1 and TRBJ2-4; the D gene is unclear. The receptor was derived from a male donor with ankylosing spondylitis. Sequenced sample: blood, either unsorted or a sorted T cell fraction (not recorded which). The DNA sequence reads TGCAGTGCTAGAGATCGACGAATTCAGTACTTC. It translates to CSARDRRIQYF.